Sequencing of this T cell receptor beta chain was carried out in a study of cytomegalovirus exposure and HLA in healthy donors. In regard to this clone: Its antigen remains unknown.

CDR3 length equals 17 residues. Germline CDR1 reads SEHNR; CDR2 reads FQNEAQ (reference sequence). V was clipped by 4 bases and J by 6 bases; unmatched bases: 12. Regarding the study as a whole: When analyzed later, a missense DCLRE1C variant was found to be linked to TCR beta V- and J-gene trimming. With further analysis later on, most CMV-associated TCR beta chains appeared HLA-restricted.

PCR primers comprised 60 Vbeta and 13 Jbeta primers. Data came from immunoSEQ multiplex PCR; TCRdb stores just in-frame clones and leaves some out. This table lists approximately 100,000 clones. The receptor was derived from a man aged 50 to 60 in good health and CMV-seronegative. The chain links TRBV7-9 to TRBJ1-4; 9 bases map to TRBD1. The material sequenced was PBMCs. CDR3 loop: CASSSALTGGRDEKLFF. CDR3 in DNA: TGTGCCAGCAGCTCCGCACTGACAGGGGGACGAGATGAAAAACTGTTTTTT. Full variable domain (missing parts from reference TRBV7-9 and TRBJ1-4): DTGVSQNPRHKITKRGQNVTFRCDPISEHNRLYWYRQTLGQGPEFLTYFQNEAQLEKSRLLSDRFSAERPKGSFSTLEIQRTEQGDSAMYLCASSSALTGGRDEKLFFGSGTQLSVL.